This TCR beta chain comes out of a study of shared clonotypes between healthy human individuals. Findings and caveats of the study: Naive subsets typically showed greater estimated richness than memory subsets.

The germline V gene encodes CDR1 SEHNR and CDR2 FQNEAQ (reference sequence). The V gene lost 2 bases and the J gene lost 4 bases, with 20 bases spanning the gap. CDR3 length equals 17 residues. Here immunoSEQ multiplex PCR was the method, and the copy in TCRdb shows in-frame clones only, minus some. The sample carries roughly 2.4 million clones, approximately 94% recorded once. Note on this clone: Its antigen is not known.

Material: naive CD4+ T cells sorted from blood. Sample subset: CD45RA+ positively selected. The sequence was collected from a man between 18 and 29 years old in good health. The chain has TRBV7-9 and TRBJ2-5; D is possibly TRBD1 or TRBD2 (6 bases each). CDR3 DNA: TGTGCCAGCAGCTTACTCAGTAAGGGGGGAAGCGCAGAGACCCAGTACTTC. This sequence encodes CASSLLSKGGSAETQYF.